One and the same sample provided the 9 T cell receptor beta chains below, sequenced in a study of blood T cells in healthy people across ages. The second PCR ran roughly 7 to 12 cycles with a sample-barcoded 5' primer and J-beta primers. Via MiXCR, TCRdb re-called the 5' RACE reads, giving one row per CDR3 protein. The table lists approximately 760,000 distinct CDR3 sequences, more than 20% of them singletons. The same specimen was also included in a second study, on T cells of mothers and their children.

The sequenced sample consisted of blood. All receptors come from a boy younger than 18 in good health.

As concerns this clonotype: Given a much more abundant clone one base away, this may be a read error. This chain uses TRBV29-1 with TRBJ2-4; D remains unclear. The CDR3 has 15 residues. With 4 bases removed from V and 9 bases from J, the gap between germline ends came to 22 bases. Germline values: CDR1 SQVTM, CDR2 ANQGSEA. The CDR3 region has the DNA TGCAGCGTTGTCATTTATAAACCCTGGGTAAGCATTCAGTACTTC. This codes for CSVVIYKPWVSIQYF.

V usage is TRBV6-1 and J usage is TRBJ2-2; 8 nucleotides align to TRBD2. J gave up 4 bases and V 5 bases, and 12 bases lay outside the gene matches. The CDR3 is made up of 17 amino acids. Per the germline V gene, CDR1 is MNHNS and CDR2 is SASEGT. The CDR3 sequence: CASSRLGRAGGTGELFF. The CDR3 DNA is TGTGCCAGCAGTCGGTTAGGGCGGGCGGGAGGCACCGGGGAGCTGTTTTTT.

The chain employs TRBV20-1 and TRBJ2-7; possible D gene TRBD2, 6 bases. Germline V gene lookup returns CDR1 DFQATT and CDR2 SNEGSKA (reference sequence). This CDR3 comprises 17 residues. The ends were cut back, 3 bases at V and 2 bases at J, with 23 bases in the middle. The CDR3 coding sequence is TGCAGTGCTAGGGGTCTTGCTGAGGCGGGGACCCCCTACGAGCAGTACTTC. Translating gives CSARGLAEAGTPYEQYF.

This clonotype was recorded a few times. The J gene is TRBJ1-1, the V gene TRBV27, with D possibly TRBD1 on 6 matching bases. Trimming pared 6 bases from V and 5 bases from J, leaving 13 bases between. From germline, CDR1 is MNHEY and CDR2 SMNVEV (reference sequence). There are 13 residues in the CDR3. The CDR3 DNA reads TGTGCCAGCAGACTAACAGGGTCAACTGAAGCTTTCTTT. Its translation: CASRLTGSTEAFF.

This clonotype appeared a few times. This CDR3 is CASSERTSGAADTQYF. The CDR3 bases are TGTGCCAGCAGCGAAAGGACTAGCGGGGCCGCAGATACGCAGTATTTT. This rearrangement joins TRBV4-2 to TRBJ2-3; 12 bases are a match to TRBD2. V was pared by 5 bases and J by 4 bases, with 7 bases of the junction left unmatched. CDR1 and CDR2 from the germline V gene are LGHNA and YNFKEQ. The CDR3 has 16 amino acids.

The chain links TRBV20-1 to TRBJ2-1, with D possibly TRBD1 on 6 matching bases. The length of the CDR3 is 14 residues. V lost 6 bases, J lost 5 bases, and 17 bases lay in between. CDR1 DFQATT and CDR2 SNEGSKA come from the germline V gene (reference sequence). CDR3 loop: CSAWGPWGDNEQFF. Written as DNA, the CDR3 is TGCAGTGCCTGGGGGCCGTGGGGCGACAATGAGCAGTTCTTC.

The genes are TRBV12-3 or TRBV12-4 and TRBJ2-7; D ambiguous. Trimming shortened V by 6 bases and J by 4 bases, and 13 bases separated the two germline ends. The CDR3 length is 13 residues. In nucleotides, the CDR3 is TGTGCCAGCAGGACCGGGTTGGGATACGAGCAGTACTTC. This codes for CASRTGLGYEQYF.

The chain recombines TRBV6-2 or TRBV6-3 with TRBJ2-2; D is undetermined. Germline CDR1 is MNHEY and CDR2 is SVGEGT. The CDR3 covers 13 residues. The V and J ends lost 2 bases and 5 bases respectively, with 6 bases between them. DNA of the CDR3: TGTGCCAGCAGTTACGTAACTACCGGGGAGCTGTTTTTT. It specifies CASSYVTTGELFF.

This clonotype was counted only a few times. V gene TRBV20-1 combines with J gene TRBJ1-2; no clear D gene. V lost 2 bases and J 0 bases, leaving 4 bases between the germline ends. Germline assignment: CDR1 DFQATT and CDR2 SNEGSKA (reference sequence). This CDR3 comprises 12 residues. The CDR3 loop is CSARIPNYGYTF. DNA of the CDR3: TGCAGTGCTAGAATCCCTAACTATGGCTACACCTTC.